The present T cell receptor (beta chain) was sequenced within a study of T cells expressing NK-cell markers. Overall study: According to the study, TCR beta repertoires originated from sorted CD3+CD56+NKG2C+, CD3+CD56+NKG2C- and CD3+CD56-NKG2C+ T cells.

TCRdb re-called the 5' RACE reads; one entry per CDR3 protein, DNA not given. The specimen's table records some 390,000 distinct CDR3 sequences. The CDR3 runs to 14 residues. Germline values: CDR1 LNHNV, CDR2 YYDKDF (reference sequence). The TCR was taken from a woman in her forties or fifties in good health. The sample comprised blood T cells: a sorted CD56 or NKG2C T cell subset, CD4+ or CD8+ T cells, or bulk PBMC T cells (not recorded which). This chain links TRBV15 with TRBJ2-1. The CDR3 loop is CATSRESVRRRQFF.